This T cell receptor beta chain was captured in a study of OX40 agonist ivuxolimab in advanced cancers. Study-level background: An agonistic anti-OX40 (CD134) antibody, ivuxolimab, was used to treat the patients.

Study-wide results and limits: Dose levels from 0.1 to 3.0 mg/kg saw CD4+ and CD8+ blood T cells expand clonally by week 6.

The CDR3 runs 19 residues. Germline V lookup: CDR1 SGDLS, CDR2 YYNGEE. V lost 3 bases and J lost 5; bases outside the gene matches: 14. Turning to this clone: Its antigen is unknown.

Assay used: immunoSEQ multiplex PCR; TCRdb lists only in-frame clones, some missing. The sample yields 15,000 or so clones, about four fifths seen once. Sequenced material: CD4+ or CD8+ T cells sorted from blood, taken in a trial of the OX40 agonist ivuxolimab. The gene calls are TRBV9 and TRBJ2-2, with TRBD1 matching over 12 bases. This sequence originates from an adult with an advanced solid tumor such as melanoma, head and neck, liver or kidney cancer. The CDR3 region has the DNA TGTGCCAGCAGCGAAGGCCGGGACAGGGGGCCCGCGGGGACCGGGGAGCTGTTTTTT. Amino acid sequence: CASSEGRDRGPAGTGELFF.